These 6 T cell receptor beta chains were all obtained from the same sample, sequenced in a study of cytomegalovirus exposure and HLA in healthy donors. PCR amplification relied on 60 Vbeta primers (plus 13 Jbeta primers). TCRdb's copy holds only in-frame clones and misses some; the assay was immunoSEQ multiplex PCR. The table records fewer than 250,000 clones, 75% to 80% of them present only once. The sequencing sample was made of PBMCs. Receptors were obtained from a young man in good health and CMV-seronegative.

The chain is built from TRBV6-4 and TRBJ2-3; 7 bases line up with TRBD2. Trimming removed 5 bases from V and 1 base from J; junction bases left unmatched: 3. The germline gives CDR1 MRHNA, CDR2 SNTAGT. This CDR3 is built from 14 residues. The CDR3 region is CASSLTSGTDTQYF. CDR3 coding DNA: TGTGCCAGCAGTTTAACTAGCGGCACAGATACGCAGTATTTT.

The V and J genes are TRBV5-5 and TRBJ1-5; no definite D call. Germline V gives CDR1 SGHKS, CDR2 YYEKEE (reference sequence). V was cut by 0 bases and J by 4 bases, with 5 bases left in between. This CDR3 comprises 13 residues. The CDR3 region has the DNA TGTGCCAGCAGCTTGGACAGAAATCAGCCCCAGCATTTT. Protein: CASSLDRNQPQHF.

This sequence joins TRBV5-5 and TRBJ1-4, with D unclear. CDR3 length equals 13 residues. Per germline, CDR1 SGHKS and CDR2 YYEKEE (reference sequence). Trimming removed 4 bases at V and 4 bases at J, with 8 bases between. CDR3 sequence reads: CASSDTDNEKLFF. The CDR3, as DNA: TGTGCCAGCAGCGACACAGATAATGAAAAACTGTTTTTT.

The V call is TRBV30, the J call TRBJ1-1; D unclear. CDR3 size: 12 residues. Germline lookup yields CDR1 GTSNPN and CDR2 SVGIG (reference sequence). Trimming removed 0 bases at V and 4 bases at J, with 6 bases between. The CDR3 DNA reads TGTGCCTGGAGTGTAAAGCGCACTGAAGCTTTCTTT. Protein product: CAWSVKRTEAFF. Looking up the rest from reference TRBV30 and TRBJ1-1 gives the full variable domain: SQTIHQWPATLVQPVGSPLSLECTVEGTSNPNLYWYRQAAGRGLQLLFYSVGIGQISSEVPQNLSASRPQDRQFILSSKKLLLSDSGFYLCAWSVKRTEAFFGQGTRLTVV.

The V call is TRBV2, the J call TRBJ1-2; 7 bases line up with TRBD1. The V gene's germline CDR1 is SNHLY and CDR2 FYNNEI. The CDR3 extends over 12 amino acids. Trimming took 6 bases from V and 5 from J; bases not matched to a gene: 3. This chain's CDR3 is CASRDRDYGYTF. Here the CDR3 DNA reads TGTGCCAGCAGAGACAGGGATTATGGCTACACCTTC.

The chain combines TRBV29-1 with TRBJ2-1; 8 positions match TRBD2. In germline, CDR1 is SQVTM, CDR2 ANQGSEA. The CDR3 has 10 residues. Here the CDR3 reads CSTGGYEQFF. The CDR3 bases are TGCAGTACGGGAGGGTATGAGCAGTTCTTC.